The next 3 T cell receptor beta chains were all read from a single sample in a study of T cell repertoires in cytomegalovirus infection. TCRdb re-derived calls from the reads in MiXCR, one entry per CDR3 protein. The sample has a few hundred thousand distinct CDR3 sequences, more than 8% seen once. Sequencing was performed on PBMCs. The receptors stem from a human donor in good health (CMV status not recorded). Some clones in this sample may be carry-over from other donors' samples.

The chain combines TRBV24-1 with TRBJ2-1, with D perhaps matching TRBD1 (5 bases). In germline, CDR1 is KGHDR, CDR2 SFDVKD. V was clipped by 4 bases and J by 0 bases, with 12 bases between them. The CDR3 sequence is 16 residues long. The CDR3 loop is CATSDPDSNSYNEQFF. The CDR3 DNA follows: TGTGCCACCAGTGACCCAGACAGCAACTCCTACAATGAGCAGTTCTTC.

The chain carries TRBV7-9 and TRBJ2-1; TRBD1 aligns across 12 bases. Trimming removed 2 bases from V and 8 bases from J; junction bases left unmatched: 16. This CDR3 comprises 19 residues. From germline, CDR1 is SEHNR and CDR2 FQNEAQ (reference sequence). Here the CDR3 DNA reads TGTGCCAGCAGCTTAAGGGACAGGGGGCATTCCGGGACTAGCGATGAGCAGTTCTTC. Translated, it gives CASSLRDRGHSGTSDEQFF. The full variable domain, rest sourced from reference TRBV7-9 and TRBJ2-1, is DTGVSQNPRHKITKRGQNVTFRCDPISEHNRLYWYRQTLGQGPEFLTYFQNEAQLEKSRLLSDRFSAERPKGSFSTLEIQRTEQGDSAMYLCASSLRDRGHSGTSDEQFFGPGTRLTVL.

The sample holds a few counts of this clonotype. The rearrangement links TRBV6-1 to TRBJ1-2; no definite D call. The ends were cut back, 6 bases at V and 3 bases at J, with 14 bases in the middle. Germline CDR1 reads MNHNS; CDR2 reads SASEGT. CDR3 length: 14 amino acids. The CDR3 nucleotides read TGTGCCAGCAGCCAAGTAAGCGCGTACTATGGCTACACCTTC. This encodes CASSQVSAYYGYTF.